Listed here are 5 T cell receptor beta chains from one sample, sequenced in a study of molecular identifiers for immune sequencing clone quantification. TCRdb passed the PCR reads through MiXCR, listing each CDR3 protein once. Of about 500,000 distinct CDR3 sequences in the sample, around 23% were seen once. The source material was naive CD8+ T cells from blood, with Jurkat cell RNA spiked in. Sample subset: FACS-sorted CD8+CD4-CCR7+CD45RA+ naive T cells. The receptor set was obtained from a human donor in good health. Some libraries in this study had Jurkat cell RNA spiked in.

A note on this clonotype: A junction end diverges from the germline sequence, so it may reflect a read error. The genes are TRBV24-1 and TRBJ1-5; perhaps TRBD1 as D (5 bases). Per the germline V gene, CDR1 is KGHDR and CDR2 is SFDVKD. CDR3 size: 16 residues. This CDR3 reads CATSGGDLLGNEPQHF. The CDR3 nucleotides are TGTGCCACCAGTGGTGGGGACTTGCTGGGCAATGAGCCCCAGCATTTT.

Comment on this clonotype: Compared with germline, one end of the junction differs, possibly owing to a read error. The J gene is TRBJ2-5, the V gene TRBV23-1, with 9 bases identical to TRBD2. TRBV23-1 is reported as an ORF; its role is uncertain. The CDR3 runs to 19 residues. CDR3 in amino acids: CANSQFRREGHKYQETQYF. CDR3 nucleotide sequence: TGCGCCAACAGTCAATTCAGGCGGGAGGGTCATAAGTACCAAGAGACCCAGTACTTC.

This clonotype has a count of ten or more. The rearrangement joins TRBV28 to TRBJ2-5; 7 bases are shared with TRBD2. The CDR3 consists of 21 residues. Germline lookup yields CDR1 MDHEN and CDR2 SYDVKM. Trimming took 1 base from V and 4 from J; bases not matched to a gene: 24. The CDR3 DNA is TGTGCCAGCAGTTTATCCCCTCTCCTCTTCGGGAGGACGGGAGGAAGAGAGACCCAGTACTTC. Amino acid sequence: CASSLSPLLFGRTGGRETQYF.

To note about this clonotype: Being one base from a much bigger clone, this may be a read error. The CDR3 is CASSQGYYTNKKLFF. The CDR3 DNA follows: TGTGCCAGCAGCCAGGGGTACTATACTAATAAAAAACTGTTTTTT. The chain employs TRBV7-9 and TRBJ1-4, with D possibly matching TRBD1 (6 bases). The CDR3 totals 15 residues. The germline V gene has CDR1 SEHNR and CDR2 FQNEAQ (reference sequence).

The chain combines TRBV5-6 with TRBJ1-1; D may be TRBD1 (5 bases). Germline values: CDR1 SGHDT, CDR2 YYEEEE. The CDR3 extends over 14 amino acids. With 4 bases removed from V and 4 bases from J, the gap between germline ends came to 14 bases. For the CDR3, the DNA is TGTGCCAGCAGCCCCGAGAGGGGAGGCACTGAAGCTTTCTTT. Amino acids: CASSPERGGTEAFF.